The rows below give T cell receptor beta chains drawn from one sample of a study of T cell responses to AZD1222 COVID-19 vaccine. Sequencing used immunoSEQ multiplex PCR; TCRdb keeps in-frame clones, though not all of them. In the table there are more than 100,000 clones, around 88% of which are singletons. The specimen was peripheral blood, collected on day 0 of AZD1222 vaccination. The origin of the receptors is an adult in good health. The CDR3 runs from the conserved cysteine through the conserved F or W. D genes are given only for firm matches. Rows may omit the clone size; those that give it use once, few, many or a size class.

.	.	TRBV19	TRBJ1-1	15	TGTGCCACCACCCCTGGAGGGGAGGAGAACACTGAAGCTTTCTTT	CATTPGGEENTEAFF
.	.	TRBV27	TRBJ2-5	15	TGTGCCAGCAGTATTCTTCAGGGATCCCCCGGGACCCAGTACTTC	CASSILQGSPGTQYF
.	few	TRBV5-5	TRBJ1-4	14	TGTGCCAGCAGCTTGCGGAGAACTAATGAAAAACTGTTTTTT	CASSLRRTNEKLFF
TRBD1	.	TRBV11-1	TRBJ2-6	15	TGTGCCAGCAGCCGACAGGGGGCTGGGGCCAACGTCCTGACTTTC	CASSRQGAGANVLTF
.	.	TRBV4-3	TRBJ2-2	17	TGCGCCAGCAGCCAAGGTTCAAGTGGCAGCAACACCGGGGAGCTGTTTTTT	CASSQGSSGSNTGELFF
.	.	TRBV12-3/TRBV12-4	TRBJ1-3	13	TGTGCCAGCAGTTTCCCCCAGAAAAACACCATATATTTT	CASSFPQKNTIYF
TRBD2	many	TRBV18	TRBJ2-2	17	TGTGCCAGCTCACCGGGACTGCGAGCGGGGACCACCGGGGAGCTGTTTTTT	CASSPGLRAGTTGELFF
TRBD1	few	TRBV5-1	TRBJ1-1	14	TGCGCCAGCAGCTTTCAGGGGGTTAAATCTGAAGCTTTCTTT	CASSFQGVKSEAFF
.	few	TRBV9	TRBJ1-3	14	TGTGCCAGCAGCGTAGGGGGAGCTGGAAACACCATATATTTT	CASSVGGAGNTIYF
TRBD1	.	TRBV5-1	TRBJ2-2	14	TGCGCCAGCAGCGTGACAGGGGACACCGGGGAGCTGTTTTTT	CASSVTGDTGELFF
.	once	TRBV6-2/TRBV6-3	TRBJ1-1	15	TGTGCCAGCAGTGGACGACAGAGCTCGAACACTGAAGCTTTCTTT	CASSGRQSSNTEAFF
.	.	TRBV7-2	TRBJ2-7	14	TGTGCCAGCAGCTTAGCGGAGGGAATCTACGAGCAGTACTTC	CASSLAEGIYEQYF
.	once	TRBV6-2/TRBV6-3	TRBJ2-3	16	TGTGCCAGCAGTTATTTTGAGACAGGCGGTTCAGATACGCAGTATTTT	CASSYFETGGSDTQYF
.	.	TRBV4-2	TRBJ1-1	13	TGTGCCAGCAGCCAGGCAGGGAACACTGAAGCTTTCTTT	CASSQAGNTEAFF
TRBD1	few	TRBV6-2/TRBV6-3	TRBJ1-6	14	TGTGCCAGCAGCCCCACAGGGGGTAATTCACCCCTCCACTTT	CASSPTGGNSPLHF
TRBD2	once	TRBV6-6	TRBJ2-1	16	TGTGCCAGCAGTTATTTCACTAGCGGGGACTACAATGAGCAGTTCTTC	CASSYFTSGDYNEQFF
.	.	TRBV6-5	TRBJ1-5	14	TGTGCCAGCAGTTACTCCCGTAGCAATCAGCCCCAGCATTTT	CASSYSRSNQPQHF
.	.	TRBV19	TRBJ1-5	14	TGTGCCAGTAGTATTTATTCCCGCGATCAGCCCCAGCATTTT	CASSIYSRDQPQHF
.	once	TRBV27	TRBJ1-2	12	TGTGCCAGCAGTTTGGACGGATATGGCTACACCTTC	CASSLDGYGYTF
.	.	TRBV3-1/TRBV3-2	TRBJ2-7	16	TGTGCCAGCAGCCCTCACCTCACCGACGGGACCTACGAGCAGTACTTC	CASSPHLTDGTYEQYF
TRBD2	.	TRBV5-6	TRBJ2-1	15	TGTGCCAGCAGCGCACTAGCGGGGGCGGGGAATGAGCAGTTCTTC	CASSALAGAGNEQFF
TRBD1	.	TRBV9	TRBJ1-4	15	TGTGCCAGCAGCGAGTCGACAGGGCATAATGAAAAACTGTTTTTT	CASSESTGHNEKLFF
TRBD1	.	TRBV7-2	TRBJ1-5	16	TGTGCCAGCAGCTTATTGGGACAGTTTAGCAATCAGCCCCAGCATTTT	CASSLLGQFSNQPQHF
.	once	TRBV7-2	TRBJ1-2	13	TGTGCCAGCAGCTTTAGGGTAGACTATGGCTACACCTTC	CASSFRVDYGYTF
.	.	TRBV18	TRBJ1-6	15	TGTGCCAGCTCAGCTGGACGGACGGCAAGTTCACCCCTCCACTTT	CASSAGRTASSPLHF
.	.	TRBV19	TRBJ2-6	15	TGTGCCAGTAGTATGGGGCGCTCTGGGGCCAACGTCCTGACTTTC	CASSMGRSGANVLTF
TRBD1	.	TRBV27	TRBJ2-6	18	TGTGCCACCATGACCCGGGACAGGGTTGGCTCTGGGGCCAACGTCCTGACTTTC	CATMTRDRVGSGANVLTF
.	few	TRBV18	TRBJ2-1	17	TGTGCCAGCTCACCACTTGATGGGCAGAGCTCCTACAATGAGCAGTTCTTC	CASSPLDGQSSYNEQFF
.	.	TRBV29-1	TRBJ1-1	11	TGCAGCGTTGAACCAGCAACTGAAGCTTTCTTT	CSVEPATEAFF
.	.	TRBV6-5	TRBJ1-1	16	TGTGCCAGCAGTTGGGTCGGGGGCCCAGGGGTCACTGAAGCTTTCTTT	CASSWVGGPGVTEAFF
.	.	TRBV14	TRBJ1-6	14	TGTGCCAGCAGCCAAGATTGGCCCCCTTCACCCCTCCACTTT	CASSQDWPPSPLHF
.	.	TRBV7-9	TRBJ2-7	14	TGTGCCAGCAGCTTAGATTCGAGCTCCTACGAGCAGTACTTC	CASSLDSSSYEQYF
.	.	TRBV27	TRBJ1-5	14	TGTGCCAGCCGTCAATGGGGAGGAAATCAGCCCCAGCATTTT	CASRQWGGNQPQHF
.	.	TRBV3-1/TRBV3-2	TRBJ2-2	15	TGTGCCAGCAGCCCCGGGGAGGGGGCGACCGGGGAGCTGTTTTTT	CASSPGEGATGELFF
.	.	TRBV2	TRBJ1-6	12	TGTGCCAGCGCCACGGGGAATTCACCCCTCCACTTT	CASATGNSPLHF
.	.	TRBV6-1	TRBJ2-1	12	TGTGCCAGCAGTGAGATTGTAGAAGAGCAGTTCTTC	CASSEIVEEQFF
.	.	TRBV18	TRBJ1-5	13	TGTGCCAGCTCACCAAGCTCGGTTCAGCCCCAGCATTTT	CASSPSSVQPQHF